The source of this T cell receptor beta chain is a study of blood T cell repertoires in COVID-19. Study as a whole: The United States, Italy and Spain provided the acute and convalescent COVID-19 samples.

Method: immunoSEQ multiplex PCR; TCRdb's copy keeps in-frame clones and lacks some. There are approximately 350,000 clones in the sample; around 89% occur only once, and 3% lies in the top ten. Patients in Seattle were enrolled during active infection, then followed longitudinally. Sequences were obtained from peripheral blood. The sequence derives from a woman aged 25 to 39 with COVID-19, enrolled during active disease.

CDR3 bases: TGTGCCAGCAGCCAAGATCGGACAGGGTACATGAACACTGAAGCTTTCTTT. It is translated as CASSQDRTGYMNTEAFF. The chain joins TRBV4-2 to TRBJ1-1, with TRBD1 matching over 8 bases. Germline values: CDR1 LGHNA, CDR2 YNFKEQ. This CDR3 has 17 residues. Trimming took 0 bases from V and 0 from J; bases not matched to a gene: 6.